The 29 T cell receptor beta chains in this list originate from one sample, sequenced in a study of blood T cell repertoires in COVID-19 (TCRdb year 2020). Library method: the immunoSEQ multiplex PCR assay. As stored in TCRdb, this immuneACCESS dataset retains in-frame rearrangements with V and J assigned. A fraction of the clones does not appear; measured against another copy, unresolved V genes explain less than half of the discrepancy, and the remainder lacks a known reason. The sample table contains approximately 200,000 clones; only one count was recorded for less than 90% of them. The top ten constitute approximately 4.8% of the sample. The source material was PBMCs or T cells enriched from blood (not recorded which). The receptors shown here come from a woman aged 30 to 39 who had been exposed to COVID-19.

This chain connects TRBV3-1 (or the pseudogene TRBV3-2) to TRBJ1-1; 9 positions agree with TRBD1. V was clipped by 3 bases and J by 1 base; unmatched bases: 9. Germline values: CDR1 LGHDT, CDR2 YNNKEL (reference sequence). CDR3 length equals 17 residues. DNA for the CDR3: TGTGCCAGCAGCCAGCACCAGACGGACAGGGGGAACACTGAAGCTTTCTTT. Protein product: CASSQHQTDRGNTEAFF.

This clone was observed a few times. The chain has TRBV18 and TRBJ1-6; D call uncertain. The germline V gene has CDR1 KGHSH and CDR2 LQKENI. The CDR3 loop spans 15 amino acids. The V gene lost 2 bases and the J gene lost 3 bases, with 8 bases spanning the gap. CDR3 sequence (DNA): TGTGCCAGCTCACCATCGGAGAACTATAATTCACCCCTCCACTTT. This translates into CASSPSENYNSPLHF.

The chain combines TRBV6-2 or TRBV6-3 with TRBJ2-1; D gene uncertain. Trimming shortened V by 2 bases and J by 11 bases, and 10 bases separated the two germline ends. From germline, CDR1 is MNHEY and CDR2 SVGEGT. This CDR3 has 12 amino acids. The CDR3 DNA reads TGTGCCAGCAGTTACATATCTCCTCAGCAGTTCTTC. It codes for CASSYISPQQFF.

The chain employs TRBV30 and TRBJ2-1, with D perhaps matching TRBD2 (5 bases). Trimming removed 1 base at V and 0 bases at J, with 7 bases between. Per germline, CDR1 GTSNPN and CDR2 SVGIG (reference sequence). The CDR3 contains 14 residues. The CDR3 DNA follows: TGTGCCTGGAGTGCGGGAAGCTCCTACAATGAGCAGTTCTTC. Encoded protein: CAWSAGSSYNEQFF.

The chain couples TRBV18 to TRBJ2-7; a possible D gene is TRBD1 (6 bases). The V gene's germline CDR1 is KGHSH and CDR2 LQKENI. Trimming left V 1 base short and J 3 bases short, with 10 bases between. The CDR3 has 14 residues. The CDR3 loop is CASSPLAGDYEQYF. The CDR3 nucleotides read TGTGCCAGCTCACCACTAGCAGGGGACTACGAGCAGTACTTC.

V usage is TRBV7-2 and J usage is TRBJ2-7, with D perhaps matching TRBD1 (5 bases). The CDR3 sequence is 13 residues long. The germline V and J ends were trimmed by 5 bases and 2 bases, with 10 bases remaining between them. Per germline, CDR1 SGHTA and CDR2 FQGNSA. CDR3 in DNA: TGTGCCAGCAGCCCCGGACATACCTACGAGCAGTACTTC. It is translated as CASSPGHTYEQYF.

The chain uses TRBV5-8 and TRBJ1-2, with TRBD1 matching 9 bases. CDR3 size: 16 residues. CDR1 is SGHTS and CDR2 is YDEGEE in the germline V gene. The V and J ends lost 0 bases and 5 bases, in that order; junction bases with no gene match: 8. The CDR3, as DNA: TGTGCCAGCAGCTTGGCGGGTACAGGGGGCCGTTATGGCTACACCTTC. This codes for CASSLAGTGGRYGYTF.

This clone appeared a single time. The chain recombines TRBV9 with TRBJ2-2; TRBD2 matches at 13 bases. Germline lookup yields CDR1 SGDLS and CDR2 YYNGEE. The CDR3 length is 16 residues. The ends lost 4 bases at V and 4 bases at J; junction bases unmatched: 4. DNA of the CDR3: TGTGCCAGCAGCACCGGGACTAGCGGGGCCACCGGGGAGCTGTTTTTT. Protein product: CASSTGTSGATGELFF.

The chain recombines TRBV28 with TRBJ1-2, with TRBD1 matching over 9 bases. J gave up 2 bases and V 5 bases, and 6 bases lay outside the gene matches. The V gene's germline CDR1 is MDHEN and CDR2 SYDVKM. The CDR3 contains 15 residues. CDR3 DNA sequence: TGTGCCAGCAGTGAGTACGGGACAGGGAACTATGGCTACACCTTC. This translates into CASSEYGTGNYGYTF.

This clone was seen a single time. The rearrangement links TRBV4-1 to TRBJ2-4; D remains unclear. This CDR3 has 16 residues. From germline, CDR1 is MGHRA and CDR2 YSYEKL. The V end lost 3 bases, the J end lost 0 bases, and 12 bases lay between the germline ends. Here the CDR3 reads CASSHGTDLAKNIQYF. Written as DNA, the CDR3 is TGCGCCAGCAGCCATGGCACAGACCTAGCCAAAAACATTCAGTACTTC.

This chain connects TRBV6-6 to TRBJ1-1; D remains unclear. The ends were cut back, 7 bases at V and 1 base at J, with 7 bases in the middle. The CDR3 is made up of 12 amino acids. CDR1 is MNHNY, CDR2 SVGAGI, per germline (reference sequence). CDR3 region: CASKRQNTEAFF. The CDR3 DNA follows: TGTGCCAGCAAGAGACAGAACACTGAAGCTTTCTTT.

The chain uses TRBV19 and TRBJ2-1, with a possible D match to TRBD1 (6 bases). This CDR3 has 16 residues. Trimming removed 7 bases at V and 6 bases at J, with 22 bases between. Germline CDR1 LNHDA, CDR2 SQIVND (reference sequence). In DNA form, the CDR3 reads TGTGCCAGTACCCTTTTTCACAGGCAAGGGGGCAATGAGCAGTTCTTC. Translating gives CASTLFHRQGGNEQFF.

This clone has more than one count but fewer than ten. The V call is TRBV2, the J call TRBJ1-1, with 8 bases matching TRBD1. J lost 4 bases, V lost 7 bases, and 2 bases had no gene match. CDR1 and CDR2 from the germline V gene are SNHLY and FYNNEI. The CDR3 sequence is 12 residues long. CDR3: CASTGGFTEAFF. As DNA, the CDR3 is TGTGCCAGCACAGGGGGCTTCACTGAAGCTTTCTTT.

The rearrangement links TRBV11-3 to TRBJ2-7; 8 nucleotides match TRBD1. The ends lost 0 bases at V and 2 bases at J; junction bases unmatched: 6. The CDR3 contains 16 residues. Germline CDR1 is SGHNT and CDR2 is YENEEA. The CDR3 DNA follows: TGTGCCAGCAGCTTAGAGACAGGGGCTGGGACCTACGAGCAGTACTTC. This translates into CASSLETGAGTYEQYF. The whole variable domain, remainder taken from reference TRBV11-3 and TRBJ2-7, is EAGVVQSPRYKIIEKKQPVAFWCNPISGHNTLYWYLQNLGQGPELLIRYENEEAVDDSQLPKDRFSAERLKGVDSTLKIQPAELGDSAVYLCASSLETGAGTYEQYFGPGTRLTVT.

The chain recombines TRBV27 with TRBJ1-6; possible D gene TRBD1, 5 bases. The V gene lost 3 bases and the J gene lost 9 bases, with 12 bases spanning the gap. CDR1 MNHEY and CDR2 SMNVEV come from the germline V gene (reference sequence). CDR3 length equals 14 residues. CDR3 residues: CASSFSGLGSPLHF. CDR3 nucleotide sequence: TGTGCCAGCAGTTTTTCAGGGTTGGGTTCACCCCTCCACTTT.

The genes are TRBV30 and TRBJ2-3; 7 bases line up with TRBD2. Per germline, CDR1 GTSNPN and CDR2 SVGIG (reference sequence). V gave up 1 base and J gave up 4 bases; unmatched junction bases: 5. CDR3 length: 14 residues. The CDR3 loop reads CAWSGYGGADTQYF. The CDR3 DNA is TGTGCCTGGAGTGGGTATGGGGGGGCAGATACGCAGTATTTT.

The CDR3 loop reads CASSVQGLNEQYF. CDR3 DNA: TGTGCCAGCAGCGTACAGGGGTTGAACGAGCAGTACTTC. V and J are TRBV9 and TRBJ2-7; D may be TRBD1 (6 bases). Deletions cut 1 base from V and 5 bases from J, with 10 bases between. The CDR3 runs 13 residues. Germline CDR1 is SGDLS and CDR2 is YYNGEE.

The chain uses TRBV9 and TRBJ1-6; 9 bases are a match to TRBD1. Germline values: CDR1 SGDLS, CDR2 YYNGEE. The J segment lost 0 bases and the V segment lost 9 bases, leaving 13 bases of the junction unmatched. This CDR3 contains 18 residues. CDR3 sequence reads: CAIQRDRVLSSYNSPLHF. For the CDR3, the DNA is TGTGCCATCCAACGGGACAGGGTCTTGAGCTCCTATAATTCACCCCTCCACTTT.

CDR3 protein: CASSPLGGGAKNIQYF. CDR3 coding DNA: TGTGCCAGCTCACCACTTGGCGGGGGAGCCAAAAACATTCAGTACTTC. This chain joins TRBV18 and TRBJ2-4; 7 bases fit TRBD2. Germline-derived CDR1 and CDR2 are KGHSH and LQKENI. The CDR3 is 16 amino acids. V was clipped by 1 base and J by 0 bases; unmatched bases: 3.

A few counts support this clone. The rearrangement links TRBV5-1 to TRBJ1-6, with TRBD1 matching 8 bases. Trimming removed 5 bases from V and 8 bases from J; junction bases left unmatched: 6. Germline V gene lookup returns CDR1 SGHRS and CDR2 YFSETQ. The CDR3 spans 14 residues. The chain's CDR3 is CASRETGAYSPLHF. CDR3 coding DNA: TGCGCCAGCAGGGAGACAGGGGCATATTCACCCCTCCACTTT.

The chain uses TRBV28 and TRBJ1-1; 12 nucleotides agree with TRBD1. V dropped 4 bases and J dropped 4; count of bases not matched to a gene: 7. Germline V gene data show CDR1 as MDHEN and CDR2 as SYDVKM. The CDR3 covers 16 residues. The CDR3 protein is CASSSGDRGLSTEAFF. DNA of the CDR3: TGTGCCAGCAGTTCCGGGGACAGGGGGCTGAGCACTGAAGCTTTCTTT.

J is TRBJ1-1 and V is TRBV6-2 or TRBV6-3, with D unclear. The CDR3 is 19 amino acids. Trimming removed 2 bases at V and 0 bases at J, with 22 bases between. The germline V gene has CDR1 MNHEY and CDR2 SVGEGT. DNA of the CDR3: TGTGCCAGCAGTTACCCGAAGGAGGGCATACTCTCCATGAACACTGAAGCTTTCTTT. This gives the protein CASSYPKEGILSMNTEAFF.

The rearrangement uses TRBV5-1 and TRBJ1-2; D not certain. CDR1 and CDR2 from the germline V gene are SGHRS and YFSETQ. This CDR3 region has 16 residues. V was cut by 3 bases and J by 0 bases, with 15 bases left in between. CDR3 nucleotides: TGCGCCAGCAGCTCCCCATCCGGACTAGCTAACTATGGCTACACCTTC. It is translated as CASSSPSGLANYGYTF.

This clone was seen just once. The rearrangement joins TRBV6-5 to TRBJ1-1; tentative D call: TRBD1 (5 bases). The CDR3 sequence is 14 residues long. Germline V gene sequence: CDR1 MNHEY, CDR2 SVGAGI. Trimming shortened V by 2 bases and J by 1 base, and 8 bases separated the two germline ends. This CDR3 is CASSYQDRNTEAFF. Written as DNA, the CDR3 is TGTGCCAGCAGTTACCAAGACAGGAACACTGAAGCTTTCTTT.

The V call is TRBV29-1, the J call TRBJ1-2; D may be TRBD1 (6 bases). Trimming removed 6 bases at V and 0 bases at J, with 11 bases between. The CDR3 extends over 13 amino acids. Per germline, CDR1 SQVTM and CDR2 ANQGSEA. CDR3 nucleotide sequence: TGCAGCGTCGCAGGGGCGCCTAACTATGGCTACACCTTC. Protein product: CSVAGAPNYGYTF.

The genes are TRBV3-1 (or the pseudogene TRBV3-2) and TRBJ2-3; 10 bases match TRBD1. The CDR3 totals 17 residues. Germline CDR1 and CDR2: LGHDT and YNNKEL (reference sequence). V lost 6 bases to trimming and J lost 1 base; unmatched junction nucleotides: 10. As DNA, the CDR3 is TGTGCCAGCAGGCATACCACCGGGACAGGGGGCACAGATACGCAGTATTTT. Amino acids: CASRHTTGTGGTDTQYF.

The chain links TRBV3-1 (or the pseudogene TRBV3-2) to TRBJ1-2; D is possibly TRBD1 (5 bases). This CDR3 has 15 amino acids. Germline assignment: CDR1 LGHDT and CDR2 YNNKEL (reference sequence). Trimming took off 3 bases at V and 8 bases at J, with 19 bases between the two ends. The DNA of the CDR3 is TGTGCCAGCAGCCACCCCGGGACGGAGGGCTACGGCTACACCTTC. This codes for CASSHPGTEGYGYTF.

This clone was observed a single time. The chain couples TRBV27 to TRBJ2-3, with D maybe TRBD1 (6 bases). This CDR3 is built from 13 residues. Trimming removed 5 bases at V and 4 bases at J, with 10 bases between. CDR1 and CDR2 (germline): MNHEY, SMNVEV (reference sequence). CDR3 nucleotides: TGTGCCAGCAGTCTGAACAGGGCAGATACGCAGTATTTT. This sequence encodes CASSLNRADTQYF.

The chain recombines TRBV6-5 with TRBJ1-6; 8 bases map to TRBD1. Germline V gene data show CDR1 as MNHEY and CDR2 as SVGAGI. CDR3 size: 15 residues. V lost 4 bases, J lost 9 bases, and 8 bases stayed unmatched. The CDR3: CASSFEGQVPSPLHF. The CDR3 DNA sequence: TGTGCCAGCAGTTTCGAGGGACAGGTCCCTTCACCCCTCCACTTT.